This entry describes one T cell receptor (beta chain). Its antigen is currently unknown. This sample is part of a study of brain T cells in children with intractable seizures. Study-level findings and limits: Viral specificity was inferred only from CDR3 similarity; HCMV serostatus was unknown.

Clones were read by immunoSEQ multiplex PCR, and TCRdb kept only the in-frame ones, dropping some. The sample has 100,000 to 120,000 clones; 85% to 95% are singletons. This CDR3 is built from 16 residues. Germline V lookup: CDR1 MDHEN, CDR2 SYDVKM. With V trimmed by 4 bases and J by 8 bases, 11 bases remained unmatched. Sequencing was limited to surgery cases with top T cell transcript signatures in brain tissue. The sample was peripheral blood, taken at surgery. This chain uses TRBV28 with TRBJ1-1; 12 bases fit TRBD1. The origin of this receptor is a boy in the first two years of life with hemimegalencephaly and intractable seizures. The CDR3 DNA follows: TGTGCCAGCAGTTCGCCTCCGGGACAGGGGGCGCGGGAAGCTTTCTTT. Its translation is CASSSPPGQGAREAFF.